Listed below are T cell receptor beta chains from one sample, sequenced in a study of cytomegalovirus exposure and HLA in healthy donors. Here immunoSEQ multiplex PCR was the method, and the copy in TCRdb shows in-frame clones only, minus some. The repertoire holds about 310,000 clones, with over 75% as singletons. What was sequenced was PBMCs. The receptors originated from a man aged 25-40 years in good health and CMV-seronegative. Both conserved end residues are part of each CDR3. Fields, in order: D gene, clone size, V gene, J gene, CDR3 protein, CDR3 DNA. D genes are given only for firm matches. Size tells how often a clone was seen (once, few, many) or the class of an expanded clone, and some rows leave it out.

>-|-|TRBV6-1|TRBJ2-5
CASSEVSSTRGETQYF
TGTGCCAGCAGTGAAGTAAGCAGCACCCGAGGGGAGACCCAGTACTTC
>-|-|TRBV4-1|TRBJ1-1
CASSQANSMNTEAFF
TGCGCCAGCAGCCAAGCGAACAGTATGAACACTGAAGCTTTCTTT
>TRBD1|-|TRBV10-1|TRBJ1-1
CASSESRQGNTEAFF
TGCGCCAGCAGTGAGTCGAGACAGGGGAACACTGAAGCTTTCTTT
>TRBD2|-|TRBV5-1|TRBJ2-3
CASSLPQAGADTQYF
TGCGCCAGCAGCTTGCCACAGGCGGGAGCAGATACGCAGTATTTT
>TRBD2|once|TRBV4-1|TRBJ2-1
CASSQASGGYNEQFF
TGCGCCAGCAGCCAAGCGTCGGGGGGATACAATGAGCAGTTCTTC
>-|-|TRBV6-5|TRBJ2-2
CASSYRGGGNTGELFF
TGTGCCAGCAGTTACCGAGGCGGGGGCAACACCGGGGAGCTGTTTTTT
>-|-|TRBV30|TRBJ2-5
CAWSTRQIQEAQYF
TGTGCCTGGAGTACCCGACAGATCCAAGAGGCCCAGTACTTC
>TRBD2|-|TRBV7-8|TRBJ2-5
CASSLHSISGIQETQYF
TGTGCCAGCAGCTTACATTCAATTAGCGGGATCCAAGAGACCCAGTACTTC
>-|-|TRBV30|TRBJ1-2
CAWSKNSIAYGYTF
TGTGCCTGGAGCAAGAACAGTATTGCCTATGGCTACACCTTC
>TRBD1|-|TRBV30|TRBJ2-7
CAWNLQGANGEQYF
TGTGCCTGGAACTTACAGGGGGCCAACGGGGAGCAGTACTTC
>-|-|TRBV5-5|TRBJ2-5
CASSSLLKQETQYF
TGTGCCAGCAGCTCCCTACTAAAACAAGAGACCCAGTACTTC
>TRBD1|-|TRBV5-1|TRBJ1-4
CASSSQGQGEKLFF
TGCGCCAGCAGCTCACAGGGGCAGGGTGAAAAACTGTTTTTT
>-|-|TRBV5-1|TRBJ2-1
CASSLASGPYNEQFF
TGCGCCAGCAGCTTAGCAAGCGGGCCTTACAATGAGCAGTTCTTC
>-|-|TRBV9|TRBJ2-1
CASSVAPAGTYNEQFF
TGTGCCAGCAGCGTAGCTCCCGCAGGGACATACAATGAGCAGTTCTTC
>-|once|TRBV21-1|TRBJ2-3
CASNRGTQYF
TGTGCCAGCAACAGGGGGACGCAGTATTTT
>-|-|TRBV5-6|TRBJ2-7
CASSDSPGTGPYEQYF
TGTGCCAGCAGCGATAGCCCCGGGACTGGCCCCTACGAGCAGTACTTC
>-|-|TRBV6-1|TRBJ2-1
CASSEAPRYNEQFF
TGTGCCAGCAGTGAAGCGCCACGGTACAATGAGCAGTTCTTC
>-|-|TRBV4-3|TRBJ2-3
CASSQGYSGTDTQYF
TGCGCCAGCAGCCAGGGCTATTCAGGCACAGATACGCAGTATTTT
>TRBD2|-|TRBV9|TRBJ2-3
CASSVGGGSTDTQYF
TGTGCCAGCAGCGTCGGCGGGGGGAGCACAGATACGCAGTATTTT
>-|-|TRBV4-1|TRBJ2-7
CASSQAGSPYEQYF
TGCGCCAGCAGCCAAGCCGGGAGCCCGTACGAGCAGTACTTC
>TRBD1|-|TRBV6-5|TRBJ1-2
CASSPTGSYGYTF
TGTGCCAGCAGCCCGACAGGGAGCTATGGCTACACCTTC
>TRBD2|-|TRBV6-6|TRBJ2-1
CASTRLAMNEQFF
TGTGCCAGCACCAGACTAGCGATGAATGAGCAGTTCTTC
>-|-|TRBV7-2|TRBJ2-7
CASSRWATNYEQYF
TGTGCCAGCAGCCGGTGGGCGACAAACTACGAGCAGTACTTC
>-|-|TRBV7-8|TRBJ2-7
CASSIFSNSYEQYF
TGTGCCAGCAGCATCTTTTCAAACAGCTACGAGCAGTACTTC
>-|-|TRBV28|TRBJ2-7
CASSIAGANSYEQYF
TGTGCCAGCAGTATCGCAGGGGCCAACTCCTACGAGCAGTACTTC
>-|once|TRBV5-4|TRBJ2-7
CASSLFKGRDFSYEQYF
TGTGCCAGCAGCTTGTTTAAGGGCAGGGACTTCTCCTACGAGCAGTACTTC
>-|-|TRBV4-2|TRBJ2-6
CASSRGLALSGANVLTF
TGTGCCAGCAGCCGCGGGCTCGCCCTCTCTGGGGCCAACGTCCTGACTTTC
>-|few|TRBV27|TRBJ1-6
CASSLSRPGLVYSPLHF
TGTGCCAGCAGTTTATCGAGACCGGGACTCGTATATTCACCCCTCCACTTT
>TRBD1|once|TRBV9|TRBJ1-6
CASSVGQGGSYNSPLHF
TGTGCCAGCAGCGTCGGACAGGGTGGGTCCTATAATTCACCCCTCCACTTT
>-|-|TRBV10-2|TRBJ2-3
CASSDNSLLSTDTQYF
TGCGCCAGCAGTGATAACAGCCTTTTAAGCACAGATACGCAGTATTTT
>TRBD2|-|TRBV6-5|TRBJ2-1
CASSYSGGFSYNEQFF
TGTGCCAGCAGTTACTCGGGGGGGTTTTCCTACAATGAGCAGTTCTTC
>-|few|TRBV7-2|TRBJ1-6
CASSLGQSRSYNSPLHF
TGTGCCAGCAGCCTCGGACAGTCTCGCTCCTATAATTCACCCCTCCACTTT
>TRBD1|-|TRBV27|TRBJ2-5
CASRGPPGQGTQGTQYF
TGTGCCAGCAGGGGCCCACCGGGACAGGGGACCCAAGGGACCCAGTACTTC
>TRBD1|-|TRBV14|TRBJ1-2
CASSRTGAIYGYTF
TGTGCCAGCAGCCGGACAGGGGCAATCTATGGCTACACCTTC
>TRBD1|-|TRBV19|TRBJ1-2
CASKLGQGNYGYTF
TGTGCCAGTAAGCTGGGACAGGGGAACTATGGCTACACCTTC
>-|-|TRBV11-3|TRBJ2-2
CASSKGDNTGELFF
TGTGCCAGCAGCAAAGGGGATAACACCGGGGAGCTGTTTTTT
>-|-|TRBV6-5|TRBJ1-1
CASSYSIGGIEAFF
TGTGCCAGCAGTTACTCGATAGGGGGTATTGAAGCTTTCTTT
>-|-|TRBV5-1|TRBJ2-1
CASSLIQAHNEQFF
TGCGCCAGCAGCTTGATTCAGGCACACAATGAGCAGTTCTTC
>-|-|TRBV5-1|TRBJ1-3
CASSLGSGPGVSSGNTIYF
TGCGCCAGCAGCTTGGGGAGCGGACCAGGGGTCTCCTCTGGAAACACCATATATTTT
>TRBD1|-|TRBV27|TRBJ1-2
CASRHAGQGHYGYTF
TGTGCCAGCAGACACGCGGGACAGGGCCACTATGGCTACACCTTC
>TRBD2|-|TRBV9|TRBJ2-3
CASSAGLAGGTDTQYF
TGTGCCAGCAGCGCCGGACTAGCGGGGGGAACAGATACGCAGTATTTT
>-|-|TRBV29-1|TRBJ2-5
CSVGQGSETQYF
TGCAGCGTTGGGCAGGGGTCGGAGACCCAGTACTTC
>-|-|TRBV6-8|TRBJ2-5
CALEGQKIRETQYF
TGTGCCCTCGAGGGCCAAAAGATTCGGGAGACCCAGTACTTC
>-|-|TRBV19|TRBJ1-1
CASSLSVTEAFF
TGTGCCAGTAGCCTGAGCGTCACTGAAGCTTTCTTT
>-|-|TRBV9|TRBJ1-2
CASSVALGGSRGYTF
TGTGCCAGCAGCGTAGCCCTCGGGGGGTCGCGTGGCTACACCTTC